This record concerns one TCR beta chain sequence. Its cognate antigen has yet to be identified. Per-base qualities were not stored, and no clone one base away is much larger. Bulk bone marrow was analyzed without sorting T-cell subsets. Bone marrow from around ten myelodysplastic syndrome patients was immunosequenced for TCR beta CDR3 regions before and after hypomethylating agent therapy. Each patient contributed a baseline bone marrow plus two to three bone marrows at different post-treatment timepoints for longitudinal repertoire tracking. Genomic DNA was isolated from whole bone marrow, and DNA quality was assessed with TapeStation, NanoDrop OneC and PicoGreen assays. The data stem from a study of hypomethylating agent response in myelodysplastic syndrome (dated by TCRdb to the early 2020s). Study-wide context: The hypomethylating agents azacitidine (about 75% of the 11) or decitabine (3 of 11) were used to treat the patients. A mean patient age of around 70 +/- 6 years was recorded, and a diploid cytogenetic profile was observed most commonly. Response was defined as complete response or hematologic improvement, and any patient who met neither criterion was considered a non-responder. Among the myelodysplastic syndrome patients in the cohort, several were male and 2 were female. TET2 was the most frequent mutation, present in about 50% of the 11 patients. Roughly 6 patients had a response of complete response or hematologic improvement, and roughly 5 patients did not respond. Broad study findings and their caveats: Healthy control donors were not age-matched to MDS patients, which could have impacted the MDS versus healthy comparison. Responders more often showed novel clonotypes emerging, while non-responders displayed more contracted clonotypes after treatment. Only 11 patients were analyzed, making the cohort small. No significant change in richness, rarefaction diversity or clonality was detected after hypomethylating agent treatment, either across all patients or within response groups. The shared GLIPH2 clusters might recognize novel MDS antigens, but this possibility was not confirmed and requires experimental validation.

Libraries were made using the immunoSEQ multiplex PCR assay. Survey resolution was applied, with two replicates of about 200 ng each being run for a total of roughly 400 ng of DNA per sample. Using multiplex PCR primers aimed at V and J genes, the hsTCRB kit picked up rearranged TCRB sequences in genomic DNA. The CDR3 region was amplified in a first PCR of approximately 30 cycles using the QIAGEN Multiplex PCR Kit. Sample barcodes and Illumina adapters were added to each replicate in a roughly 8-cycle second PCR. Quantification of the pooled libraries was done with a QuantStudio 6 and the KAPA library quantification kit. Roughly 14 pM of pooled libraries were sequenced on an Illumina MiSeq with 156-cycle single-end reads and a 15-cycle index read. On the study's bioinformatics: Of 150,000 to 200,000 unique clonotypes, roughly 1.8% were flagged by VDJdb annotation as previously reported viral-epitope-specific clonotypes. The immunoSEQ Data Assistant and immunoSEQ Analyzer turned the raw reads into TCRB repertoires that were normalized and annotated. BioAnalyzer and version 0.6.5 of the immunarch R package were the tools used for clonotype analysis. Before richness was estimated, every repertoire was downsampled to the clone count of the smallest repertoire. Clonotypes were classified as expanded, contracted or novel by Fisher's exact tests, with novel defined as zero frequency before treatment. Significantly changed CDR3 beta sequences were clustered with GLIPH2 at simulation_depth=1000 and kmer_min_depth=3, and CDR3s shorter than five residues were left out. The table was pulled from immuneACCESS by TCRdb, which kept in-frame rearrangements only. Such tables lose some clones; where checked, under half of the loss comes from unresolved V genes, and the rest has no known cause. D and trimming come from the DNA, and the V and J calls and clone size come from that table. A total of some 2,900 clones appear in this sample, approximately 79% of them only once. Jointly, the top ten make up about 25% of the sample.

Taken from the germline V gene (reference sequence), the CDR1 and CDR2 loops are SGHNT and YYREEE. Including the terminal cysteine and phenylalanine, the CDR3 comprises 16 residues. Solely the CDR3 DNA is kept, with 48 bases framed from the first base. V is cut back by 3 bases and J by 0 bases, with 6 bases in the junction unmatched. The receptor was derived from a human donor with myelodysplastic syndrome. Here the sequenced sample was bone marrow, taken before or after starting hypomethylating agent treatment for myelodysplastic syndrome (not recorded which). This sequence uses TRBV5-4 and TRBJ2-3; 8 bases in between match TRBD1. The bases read TGTGCCAGCAGCTCCGGACAGGGTAGAAGCACAGATACGCAGTATTTT. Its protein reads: CASSSGQGRSTDTQYF.